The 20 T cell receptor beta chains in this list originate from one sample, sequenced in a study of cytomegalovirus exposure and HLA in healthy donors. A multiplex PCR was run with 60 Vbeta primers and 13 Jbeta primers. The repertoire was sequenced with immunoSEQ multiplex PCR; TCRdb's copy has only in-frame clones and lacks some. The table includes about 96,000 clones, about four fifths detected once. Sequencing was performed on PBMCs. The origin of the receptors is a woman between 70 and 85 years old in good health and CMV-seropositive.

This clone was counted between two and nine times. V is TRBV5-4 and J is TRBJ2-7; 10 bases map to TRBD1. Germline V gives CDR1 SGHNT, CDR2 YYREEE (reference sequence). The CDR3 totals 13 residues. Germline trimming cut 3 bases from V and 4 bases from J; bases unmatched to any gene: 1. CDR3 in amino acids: CASSSGQGYEQYF. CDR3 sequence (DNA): TGTGCCAGCAGCTCGGGACAGGGGTACGAGCAGTACTTC.

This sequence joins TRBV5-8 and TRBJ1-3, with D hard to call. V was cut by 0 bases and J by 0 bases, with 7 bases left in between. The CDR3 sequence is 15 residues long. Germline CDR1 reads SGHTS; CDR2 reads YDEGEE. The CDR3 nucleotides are TGTGCCAGCAGCTTGGGGCAGAACTCTGGAAACACCATATATTTT. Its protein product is CASSLGQNSGNTIYF.

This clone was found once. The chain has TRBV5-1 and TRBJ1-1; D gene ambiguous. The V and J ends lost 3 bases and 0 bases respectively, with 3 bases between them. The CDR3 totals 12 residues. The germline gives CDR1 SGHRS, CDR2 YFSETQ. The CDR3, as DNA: TGCGCCAGCAGCTCCATGAACACTGAAGCTTTCTTT. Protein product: CASSSMNTEAFF. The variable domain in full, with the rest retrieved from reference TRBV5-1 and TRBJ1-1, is KAGVTQTPRYLIKTRGQQVTLSCSPISGHRSVSWYQQTPGQGLQFLFEYFSETQRNKGNFPGRFSGRQFSNSRSEMNVSTLELGDSALYLCASSSMNTEAFFGQGTRLTVV.

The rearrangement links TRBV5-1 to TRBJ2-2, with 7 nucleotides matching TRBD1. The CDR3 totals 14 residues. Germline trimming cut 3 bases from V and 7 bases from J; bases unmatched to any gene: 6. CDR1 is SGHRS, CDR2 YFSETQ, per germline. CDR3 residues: CASSWKTGHGELFF. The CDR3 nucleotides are TGCGCCAGCAGCTGGAAGACAGGGCACGGGGAGCTGTTTTTT.

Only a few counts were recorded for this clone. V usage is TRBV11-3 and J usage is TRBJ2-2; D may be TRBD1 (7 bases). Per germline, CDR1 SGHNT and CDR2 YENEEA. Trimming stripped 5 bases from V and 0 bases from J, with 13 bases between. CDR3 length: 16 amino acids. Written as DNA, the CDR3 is TGTGCCAGCAGCCCTATCAGGGGGGCGAACACCGGGGAGCTGTTTTTT. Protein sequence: CASSPIRGANTGELFF.

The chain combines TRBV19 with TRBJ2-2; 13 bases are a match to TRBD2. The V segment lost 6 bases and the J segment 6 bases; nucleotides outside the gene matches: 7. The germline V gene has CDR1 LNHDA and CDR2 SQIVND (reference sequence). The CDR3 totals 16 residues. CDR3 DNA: TGTGCCAGTAGCACCGGACTAGCGGGAGCCCCCGGGGAGCTGTTTTTT. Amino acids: CASSTGLAGAPGELFF.

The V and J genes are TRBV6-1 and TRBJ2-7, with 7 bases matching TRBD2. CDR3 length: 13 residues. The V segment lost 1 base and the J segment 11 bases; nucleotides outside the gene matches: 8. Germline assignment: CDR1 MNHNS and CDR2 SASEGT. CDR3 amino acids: CASSEVGGGVEYF. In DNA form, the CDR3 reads TGTGCCAGCAGTGAAGTTGGGGGAGGGGTGGAGTACTTC.

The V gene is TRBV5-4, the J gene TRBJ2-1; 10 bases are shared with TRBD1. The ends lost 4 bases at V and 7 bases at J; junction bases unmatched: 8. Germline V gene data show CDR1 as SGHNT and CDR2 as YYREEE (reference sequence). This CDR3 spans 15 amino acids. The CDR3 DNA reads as TGTGCCAGCAGCCCGCGGGACAGGGGAATAAATGAGCAGTTCTTC. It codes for CASSPRDRGINEQFF.

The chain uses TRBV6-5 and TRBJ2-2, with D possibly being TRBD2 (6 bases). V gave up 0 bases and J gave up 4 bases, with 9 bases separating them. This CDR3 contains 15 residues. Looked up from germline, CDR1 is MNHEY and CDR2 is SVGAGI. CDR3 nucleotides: TGTGCCAGCAGTTACTCGGGGGGTAGCACCGGGGAGCTGTTTTTT. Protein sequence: CASSYSGGSTGELFF.

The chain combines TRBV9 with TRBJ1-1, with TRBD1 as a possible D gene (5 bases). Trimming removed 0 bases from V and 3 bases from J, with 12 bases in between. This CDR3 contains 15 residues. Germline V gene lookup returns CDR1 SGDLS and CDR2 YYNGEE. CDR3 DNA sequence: TGTGCCAGCAGCGTAGAGGGGAGGGCGGACACTGAAGCTTTCTTT. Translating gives CASSVEGRADTEAFF. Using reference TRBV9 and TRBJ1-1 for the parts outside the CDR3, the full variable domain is DSGVTQTPKHLITATGQRVTLRCSPRSGDLSVYWYQQSLDQGLQFLIQYYNGEERAKGNILERFSAQQFPDLHSELNLSSLELGDSALYFCASSVEGRADTEAFFGQGTRLTVV.

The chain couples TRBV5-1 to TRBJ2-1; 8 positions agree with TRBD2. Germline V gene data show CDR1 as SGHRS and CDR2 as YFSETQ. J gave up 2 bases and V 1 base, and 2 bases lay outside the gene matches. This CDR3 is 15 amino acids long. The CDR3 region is CASSLTSGPYNEQFF. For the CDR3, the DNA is TGCGCCAGCAGCTTGACTAGCGGTCCCTACAATGAGCAGTTCTTC.

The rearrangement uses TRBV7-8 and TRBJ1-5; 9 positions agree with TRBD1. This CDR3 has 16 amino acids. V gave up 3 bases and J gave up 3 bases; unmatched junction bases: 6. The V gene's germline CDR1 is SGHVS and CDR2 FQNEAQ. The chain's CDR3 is CASSFDGTGTNQPQHF. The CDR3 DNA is TGTGCCAGCAGCTTCGACGGGACAGGGACCAATCAGCCCCAGCATTTT.

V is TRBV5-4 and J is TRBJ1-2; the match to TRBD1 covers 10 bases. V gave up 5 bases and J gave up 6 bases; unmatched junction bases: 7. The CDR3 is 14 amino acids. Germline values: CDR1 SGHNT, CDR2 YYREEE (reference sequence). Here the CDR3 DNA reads TGTGCCAGCAGGGCCCCGGGACAGGGGAATGGCTACACCTTC. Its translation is CASRAPGQGNGYTF.

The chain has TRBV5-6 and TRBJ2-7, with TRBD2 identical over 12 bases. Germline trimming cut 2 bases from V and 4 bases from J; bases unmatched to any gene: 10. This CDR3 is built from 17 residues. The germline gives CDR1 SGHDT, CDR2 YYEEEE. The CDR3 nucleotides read TGTGCCAGCAGCTTTCGCCGAACCGGGACTAGCGGGTACGAGCAGTACTTC. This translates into CASSFRRTGTSGYEQYF.

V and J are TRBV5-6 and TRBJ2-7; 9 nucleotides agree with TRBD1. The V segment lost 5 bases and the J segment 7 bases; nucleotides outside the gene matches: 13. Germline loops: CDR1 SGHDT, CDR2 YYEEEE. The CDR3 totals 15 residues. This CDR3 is CASRSPDRGSGEQYF. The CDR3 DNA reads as TGTGCCAGCAGGAGCCCGGACAGGGGTTCGGGGGAGCAGTACTTC.

The CDR3 region is CASSLVSVSGAPNEQFF. The CDR3 DNA follows: TGTGCCAGCAGCTTAGTATCAGTTAGCGGGGCACCGAATGAGCAGTTCTTC. The rearrangement links TRBV7-6 to TRBJ2-1; 8 bases are shared with TRBD2. Losses at the gene ends were 1 base for V and 7 bases for J; bases not matched to a gene: 12. CDR1 is SGHVS and CDR2 is FNYEAQ in the germline V gene. CDR3 length equals 17 residues. The complete variable domain, with remaining parts taken from reference TRBV7-6 and TRBJ2-1, reads GAGVSQSPRYKVTKRGQDVALRCDPISGHVSLYWYRQALGQGPEFLTYFNYEAQQDKSGLPNDRFSAERPEGSISTLTIQRTEQRDSAMYRCASSLVSVSGAPNEQFFGPGTRLTVL.

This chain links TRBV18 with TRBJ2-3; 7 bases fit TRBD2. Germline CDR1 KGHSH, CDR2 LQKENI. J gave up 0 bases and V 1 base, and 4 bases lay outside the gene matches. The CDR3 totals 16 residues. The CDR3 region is CASSPQDSGSTDTQYF. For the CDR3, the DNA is TGTGCCAGCTCACCACAAGATAGCGGGAGCACAGATACGCAGTATTTT.

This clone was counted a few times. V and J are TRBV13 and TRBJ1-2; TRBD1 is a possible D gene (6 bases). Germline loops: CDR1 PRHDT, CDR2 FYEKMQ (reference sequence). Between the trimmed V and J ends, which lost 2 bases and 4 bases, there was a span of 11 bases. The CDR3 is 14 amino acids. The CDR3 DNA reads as TGTGCCAGCAGCTTAAGGGGGAGATCCTATGGCTACACCTTC. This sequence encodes CASSLRGRSYGYTF.

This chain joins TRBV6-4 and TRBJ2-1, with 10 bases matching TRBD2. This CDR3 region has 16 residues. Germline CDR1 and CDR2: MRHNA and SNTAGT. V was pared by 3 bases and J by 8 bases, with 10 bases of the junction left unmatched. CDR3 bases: TGTGCCAGCAGTGAGACACTAGCGGGGATTGTCGATGAGCAGTTCTTC. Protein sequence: CASSETLAGIVDEQFF.

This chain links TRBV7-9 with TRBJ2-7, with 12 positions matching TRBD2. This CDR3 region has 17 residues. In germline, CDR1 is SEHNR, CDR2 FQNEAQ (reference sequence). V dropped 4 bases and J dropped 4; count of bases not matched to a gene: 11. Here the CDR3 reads CASSSTGASGGGYEQYF. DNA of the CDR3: TGTGCCAGCAGCTCCACGGGAGCTAGCGGGGGGGGATACGAGCAGTACTTC.